This TCR beta chain emerged from a study of Tregs in tolerant kidney transplant recipients. Whole-study context: Related graft donors supplied nonmyeloablative bone marrow transplants, and mixed chimerism was transient.

Trimming took 8 bases from V and 3 from J, leaving 14 bases between them. Germline V gene lookup returns CDR1 SNHLY and CDR2 FYNNEI. The CDR3 spans 14 residues. Study-wide results and caveats: Biological reproducibility was not directly addressed, but technical replication error appeared minimal.

About this clone itself: Antigen unknown. The CDR3 end is not reached by the read, which stops 3 residues before it; the germline J gene fills it in.

TCRdb keeps only in-frame clones here, not all; method: immunoSEQ multiplex PCR. The ten most abundant clones cover approximately 14% of a sample with under 40,000 clones. The clonotype comes from a human donor who received a combined kidney and bone marrow transplant. The specimen comprised CD8+ T cells from blood, sampled before the transplant. This chain uses TRBV2 with TRBJ1-5; no definite D call. CDR3 bases read: TGTGCCAGCCTAAGAGGCGGAAACAATCAGCCC. It translates to CASLRGGNNQP. The CDR3, in full, reads CASLRGGNNQPQHF.